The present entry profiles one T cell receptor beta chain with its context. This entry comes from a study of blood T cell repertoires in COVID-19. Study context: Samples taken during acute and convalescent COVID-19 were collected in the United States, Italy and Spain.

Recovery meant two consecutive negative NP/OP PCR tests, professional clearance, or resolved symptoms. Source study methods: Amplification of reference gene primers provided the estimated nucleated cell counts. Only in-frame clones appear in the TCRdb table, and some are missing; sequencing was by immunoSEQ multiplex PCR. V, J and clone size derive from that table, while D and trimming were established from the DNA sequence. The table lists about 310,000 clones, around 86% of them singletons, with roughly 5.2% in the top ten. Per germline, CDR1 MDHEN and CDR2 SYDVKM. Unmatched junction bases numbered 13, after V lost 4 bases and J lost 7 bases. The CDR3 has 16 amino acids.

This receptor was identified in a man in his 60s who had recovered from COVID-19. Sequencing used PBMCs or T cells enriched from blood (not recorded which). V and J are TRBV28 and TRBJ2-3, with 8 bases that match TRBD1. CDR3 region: CASSSLTGVDLYTQYF. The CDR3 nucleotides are TGTGCCAGCAGTTCCCTGACAGGGGTGGACCTTTATACGCAGTATTTT.